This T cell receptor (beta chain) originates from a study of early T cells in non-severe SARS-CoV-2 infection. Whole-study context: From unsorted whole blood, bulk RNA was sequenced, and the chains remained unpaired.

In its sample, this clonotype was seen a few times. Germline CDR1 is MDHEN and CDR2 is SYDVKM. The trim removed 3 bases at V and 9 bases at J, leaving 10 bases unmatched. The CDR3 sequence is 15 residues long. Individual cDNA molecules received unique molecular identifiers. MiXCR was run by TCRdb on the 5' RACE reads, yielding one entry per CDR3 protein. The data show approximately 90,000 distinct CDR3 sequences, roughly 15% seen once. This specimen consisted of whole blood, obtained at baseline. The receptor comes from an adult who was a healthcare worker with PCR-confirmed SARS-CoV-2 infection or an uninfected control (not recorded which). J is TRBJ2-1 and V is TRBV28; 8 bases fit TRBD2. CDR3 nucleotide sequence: TGTGCCAGCAGTTTCCGCCTTGAGCGGGAGATTGAGCAGTTCTTC. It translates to CASSFRLEREIEQFF.